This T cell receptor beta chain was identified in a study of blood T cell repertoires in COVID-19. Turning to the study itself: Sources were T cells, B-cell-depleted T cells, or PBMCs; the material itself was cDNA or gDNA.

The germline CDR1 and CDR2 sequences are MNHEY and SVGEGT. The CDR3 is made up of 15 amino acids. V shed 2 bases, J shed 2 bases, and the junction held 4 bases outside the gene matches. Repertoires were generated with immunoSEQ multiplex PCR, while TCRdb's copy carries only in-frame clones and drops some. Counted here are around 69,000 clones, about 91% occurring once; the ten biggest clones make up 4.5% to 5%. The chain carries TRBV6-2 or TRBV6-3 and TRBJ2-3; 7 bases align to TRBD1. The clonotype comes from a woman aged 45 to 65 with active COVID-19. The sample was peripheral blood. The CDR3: CASSYRDSDTDTQYF. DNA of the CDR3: TGTGCCAGCAGTTACCGGGACAGTGACACAGATACGCAGTATTTT.